This entry lists 14 T cell receptor beta chains sequenced from one sample in a study of OX40 agonist ivuxolimab in advanced cancers. Produced via immunoSEQ multiplex PCR; TCRdb's table is partial and in-frame only. The data hold around 31,000 clones, with less than 90% observed a single time. This specimen was CD4+ or CD8+ T cells sorted from blood, taken in a trial of the OX40 agonist ivuxolimab. The receptors shown here come from an adult with an advanced solid tumor such as melanoma, head and neck, liver or kidney cancer.

The chain carries TRBV28 and TRBJ2-7; D not certain. The ends were cut back, 3 bases at V and 4 bases at J, with 10 bases in the middle. The CDR3 has 13 amino acids. Per the germline V gene, CDR1 is MDHEN and CDR2 is SYDVKM. The CDR3: CASSFNDLYEQYF. For the CDR3, the DNA is TGTGCCAGCAGTTTTAACGACCTTTACGAGCAGTACTTC.

This clone was counted only a few times. V is TRBV6-5 and J is TRBJ2-3; a weak D match, TRBD2 (6 bases). Trimming cost V 8 bases and J 0 bases, with 12 bases left between them. The germline CDR1 and CDR2 sequences are MNHEY and SVGAGI. The CDR3 totals 14 residues. The CDR3 DNA is TGTGCCAGCGGAGGGGCGGCTAGCACAGATACGCAGTATTTT. Residues: CASGGAASTDTQYF.

The V and J genes are TRBV18 and TRBJ2-2; D gene uncertain. Trimming stripped 3 bases from V and 0 bases from J, with 8 bases between. The CDR3 contains 15 residues. The germline CDR1 and CDR2 sequences are KGHSH and LQKENI. CDR3 nucleotides: TGTGCCAGCTCACCGGACCAGACGAACACCGGGGAGCTGTTTTTT. Its translation is CASSPDQTNTGELFF.

Here the CDR3 reads CASSSLPTSVETQYF. For the CDR3, the DNA is TGTGCCAGCAGTTCCCTCCCGACTAGCGTGGAGACCCAGTACTTC. J is TRBJ2-5 and V is TRBV27, with 8 bases that match TRBD2. The CDR3 length is 15 residues. Germline V CDR1 and CDR2: MNHEY, SMNVEV (reference sequence). V lost 4 bases and J lost 5; bases outside the gene matches: 9.

V gene TRBV5-6 combines with J gene TRBJ1-1; no firm D call. In germline, CDR1 is SGHDT, CDR2 YYEEEE. The CDR3 is 13 amino acids. Trimming shortened V by 4 bases and J by 0 bases, and 7 bases separated the two germline ends. DNA of the CDR3: TGTGCCAGCAGCCGGACGGTGAACACTGAAGCTTTCTTT. Amino acid sequence: CASSRTVNTEAFF.

The chain is built from TRBV5-4 and TRBJ2-7, with 11 bases that match TRBD1. With 5 bases clipped from V and 7 bases from J, the junction kept 11 bases outside the gene matches. The CDR3 covers 15 residues. From germline, CDR1 is SGHNT and CDR2 YYREEE (reference sequence). The CDR3 sequence is CASSPPGTGGKEQYF. In DNA form, the CDR3 reads TGTGCCAGCAGTCCCCCGGGGACAGGGGGGAAGGAGCAGTACTTC.

This clone was counted between two and nine times. The CDR3 bases are TGCGCCAGCAGCCAAGATCTGGGCCTTTACCCTCGTGGCTACACCTTC. Translation: CASSQDLGLYPRGYTF. The chain uses TRBV4-1 and TRBJ1-2, with D uncertain. The CDR3 has 16 residues. Trimming removed 0 bases from V and 7 bases from J, with 18 bases in between. Germline CDR1 MGHRA, CDR2 YSYEKL.

The chain employs TRBV6-1 and TRBJ1-2; D remains ambiguous. Germline CDR1 is MNHNS and CDR2 is SASEGT. Trimming took off 0 bases at V and 6 bases at J, with 8 bases between the two ends. The CDR3 consists of 13 residues. The CDR3 DNA follows: TGTGCCAGCAGTGAAGCGCTACGGGATGGCTACACCTTC. It yields the protein CASSEALRDGYTF.

This rearrangement joins TRBV7-9 to TRBJ1-1; D might be TRBD1 (6 bases). The CDR3 has 15 residues. Trimming left V 5 bases short and J 4 bases short, with 17 bases between. CDR1 SEHNR and CDR2 FQNEAQ come from the germline V gene (reference sequence). The CDR3 nucleotides are TGTGCCAGCAGCGAAGTACAGGGTGCCGGCACTGAAGCTTTCTTT. Its translation is CASSEVQGAGTEAFF.

V usage is TRBV9 and J usage is TRBJ1-3; no reliable D call. V lost 0 bases and J lost 5, with 12 bases in between. This CDR3 region has 15 residues. In germline, CDR1 is SGDLS, CDR2 YYNGEE. This CDR3 is CASSVGGSPRNTIYF. DNA for the CDR3: TGTGCCAGCAGCGTAGGTGGGAGTCCGCGAAACACCATATATTTT.

CDR3 sequence (DNA): TGTGCCAGTAGCCCGTCTAGCGGGGGAGTCTACAATGAGCAGTTCTTC. It is translated as CASSPSSGGVYNEQFF. This chain joins TRBV19 and TRBJ2-1; 10 bases map to TRBD2. This CDR3 spans 16 amino acids. Germline CDR1 LNHDA, CDR2 SQIVND (reference sequence). The junction had 8 bases not matched to a gene; V was cut back by 6 bases and J by 3 bases.

This clone is a singleton in its sample. The V call is TRBV4-1, the J call TRBJ2-7, with D hard to call. The germline CDR1 and CDR2 sequences are MGHRA and YSYEKL. Trimming cost V 1 base and J 5 bases, with 6 bases left between them. This CDR3 is built from 12 residues. CDR3 DNA: TGCGCCAGCAGCCAAGTAGGAAACGAGCAGTACTTC. Protein: CASSQVGNEQYF.

The chain uses TRBV29-1 and TRBJ1-2, with unresolved D. Germline loops: CDR1 SQVTM, CDR2 ANQGSEA. The CDR3 is 16 residues long. Trimming pared 7 bases from V and 3 bases from J, leaving 24 bases between. CDR3 in amino acids: CSAASSGSGRDYGYTF. The CDR3, as DNA: TGCAGCGCGGCATCGTCGGGGAGCGGGAGAGACTATGGCTACACCTTC.

J is TRBJ2-3 and V is TRBV10-3; D is undetermined. V dropped 3 bases and J dropped 3 bases, with 10 bases sitting between them. Germline loops: CDR1 ENHRY, CDR2 SYGVKD. This CDR3 has 14 residues. The CDR3 reads CAISEQDETDTQYF. DNA for the CDR3: TGTGCCATCAGTGAACAAGATGAGACAGATACGCAGTATTTT.